This T cell receptor beta chain was captured in a study of cytomegalovirus exposure and HLA in healthy donors (dated by TCRdb to between 2016 and 2019). Regarding the research as a whole: In an earlier analysis of 450 to 750 of the donors, 250 to 350 Gb of sequence data and some 120 million unique TCR beta sequences from some 170 million T cells were reported. Along with the approximately 700-subject first cohort, a separate validation cohort of roughly 110 different subjects was used. In a later genetic analysis, genome-wide SNP genotypes for about three fifths of the roughly 670 donors were used, and that subset was treated as a discovery cohort. To predict cytomegalovirus infection status, the study brought together high-throughput TCR immunosequencing, statistical association of individual TCRs with disease status, and machine learning. The number of donors typed differed by locus, with about 620-630 for A, B, C, DRB1 and DQB1, around 500 for DQA1, 600 to 610 for DPA1, and 400 to 490 for DPB1. Of the roughly 400 genotyped donors, about 80% fell in the genetic ancestry cluster associated with self-reported Caucasian donors. Among a few hundred genotyped donors of the cohort, an average of around 240,000 unique TCR beta nucleotide sequences were sequenced per donor, roughly 18% of them non-productive. Five DR-DQ haplotypes were treated as single units for association and clustering because of strong linkage in the cohort. Class I and class II HLA loci were covered by the typing at four-digit resolution. A later analysis re-examined previously published TCR beta repertoires from 610 or so donors and added high-resolution HLA genotyping to investigate patterns of TCR occurrence. An earlier analysis of 587 of the donors used high-throughput TCR beta sequencing to judge whether each TCR beta V gene segment behaved as functional or pseudogenic. The study aimed to test whether cataloging public T cell receptors could reveal signatures of past pathogen exposure. Donor age, sex, ethnicity and CMV serostatus were compiled together with the repertoire data. Every discovery cohort repertoire had been produced on one sequencing platform. The study profiled the T cell repertoires of some 610 subjects by immunosequencing and related them to cytomegalovirus serostatus. An early release covering roughly 640 HLA-typed donors comprised about 290 gigabases of sequencing data and 85 million or so unique TCR sequences. Rather than drawing on any new phenotypic data, the later analysis identified candidate immune exposures from TCR beta sequences and the way those sequences occurred across donors.

Only one count was recorded for this clone. Its antigen has not been determined. No base quality values were provided; no much bigger clone lies one nucleotide off. Study-wide findings and limitations: According to a later analysis, parvovirus B19, influenza, CMV and Epstein-Barr virus appeared linked to several top co-occurrence clusters. When HLA alleles, especially DR and DQ, strongly co-occurred, TCR associations were difficult to assign to individual alleles. In a later genetic analysis, a missense DCLRE1C variant was associated with V-gene and J-gene trimming of TCR beta chains, and the association was replicated in an independent cohort. An earlier analysis of 587 of the donors showed that most TCR beta V segments appeared in productive rearrangements either about 87% or about 30% of the time, which broadly matched IMGT annotations. Over 15 rarely observed V segments, including chromosome 9 orphons, were excluded from the earlier analysis of some 590 of the donors because counts were too low. The cohort was sequenced for TCR beta chains only, and without alpha or paired-chain data the features that could be detected were limited. A few of the identified cytomegalovirus-associated TCR beta chains were confirmed in vitro to be specific for cytomegalovirus antigens. According to a later analysis, TCR association rates differed among HLA loci, with DRB1 alleles showing the most associated TCRs and HLA-C alleles showing the fewest. Across donors, most TCR sequences were observed very rarely, whereas some public TCRs were present in many individuals. Because HLA typing was missing for some donors at each locus, association tests included only the typed subset. Cytomegalovirus status was reported to be diagnosed by the classifier with high specificity and sensitivity in both the original and validation cohorts. In the study, approximately 160 TCR beta chains were listed as associated with cytomegalovirus. The 87-base-pair reads could not distinguish some IMGT-functional V segments, including TRBV6-2 and TRBV6-3, so those segments were excluded. Linkage disequilibrium might explain the correlated functional status among segregating V segments, but an unknown experimental factor could not be ruled out. A further reported finding was that TCR beta sequences accurately predicted the HLA-A and HLA-B alleles for most subjects in the first cohort. CMV serostatus was the only immune exposure information available for the cohort. In a later analysis, HLA-associated TCR beta chains were found to be more clonally expanded and to have lower generation probabilities than equally common non-associated chains. At a false discovery rate of 0.05, a later analysis linked about 16,000 TCR beta sequences to specific HLA alleles. A later analysis found that most CMV-associated TCR beta chains appeared HLA-restricted, with HLA associations seemingly driven largely by CMV exposure. The presence/absence analyses assumed that sequencing depth was roughly uniform across donors, and that assumption may not be true. A cluster of highly shared sequence variants was judged likely to be a technical artifact of the sequencing pipeline. A later genetic analysis reported fewer N-insertions in productive TCRs among donors in an Asian-associated ancestry cluster than the roughly 700-donor mean. It was suggested by the authors that the approach could potentially be generalized to other disease states and immunological phenotypes.

Libraries were made using the immunoSEQ multiplex PCR assay. The multiplex PCR relied on a mix of 60 forward primers for TCR Vbeta segments and 13 reverse primers for TCR Jbeta segments. A multiplex PCR assay on genomic DNA amplified the CDR3 region of rearranged TCR beta genes. The Illumina HiSeq System was used to sequence the amplified TCR beta libraries as 87-base-pair reads. Processing in the source paper ran as follows. A later analysis tallied approximately 87 million unique TCR beta chains across the 666 repertoires, and approximately 12 million of those chains were shared by two or more donors. To remove PCR and sequencing errors, raw reads were error-corrected and collapsed into unique sequences using a nearest-neighbor algorithm that merged closely related sequences. CDR3 sequences were aligned to IMGT reference sequences to assign V, D and J gene segments. For a sequence to be retained, a match of at least six nucleotides to both a V gene segment and a J gene segment was required. Rearrangements were classified as productive when the CDR3 lacked stop codons and remained in frame with V and J, and all other rearrangements were classified as non-productive. CDR3 was defined by IMGT convention, running from the second conserved V-encoded cysteine to the conserved J-encoded phenylalanine. Sequences without an unambiguous match to a single V gene segment were excluded from the earlier analysis of over 500 of the donors. In an earlier analysis of roughly 600 of the donors, a V segment was called functional when productive rearrangements were above 56.7%, and segregating when the standard deviation between donors exceeded 5%. A statistical classification framework was developed to diagnose cytomegalovirus status using the catalog of TCR beta chain sequences. A later analysis assigned V and J genes by comparing TCR nucleotide sequences with IMGT/GENE-DB human TR gene sequences. Using the TCRdist pipeline, a later analysis assigned CDR3 sequences along with most-parsimonious VDJ recombination scenarios. In a later analysis, each TCR beta chain was defined by its CDR3 amino acid sequence together with its V-gene family, and reads lacking a unique V-gene family were excluded. To address suspected cross-contamination and a sequencing artifact, a later analysis removed under 600 highly shared, low-generation-probability nucleotide sequences. In a later analysis, a clonal expansion index for each public chain was calculated from normalized within-repertoire ranks of inferred template counts. A later analysis computed generation probabilities with a VDJ recombination model fitted to out-of-frame rearrangements, and checked the results against IGoR. Hypergeometric tests were used in a later analysis to score TCR-TCR, TCR-HLA and TCR-CMV co-occurrence, with a repertoire-size bias correction applied to the TCR pairs. A later analysis estimated false discovery rates by permuting HLA or CMV assignments 20 times. A later analysis grouped co-occurring TCRs with DBSCAN, adding TCRdist sequence similarity when clustering within HLA-allele-positive subsets. Repertoires with fewer than 30,000 or more than 120,000 public chains, plus five repertoires with anomalous nucleotide sharing, were excluded from co-occurrence clustering. Here the immuneACCESS table is served through TCRdb, limited to in-frame sequences with V and J called. Missing clones are a known gap in these copies; in checked studies unresolved V genes cover under half, and the rest lacks a known reason. V, J and clone size were drawn from that table, and D and trimming were deduced from the DNA. A total of about 160,000 clones appear in this sample, 70% to 80% of them only once. The top ten hold 3.5% to 5% of the sample.

From cysteine to phenylalanine, the CDR3 is 14 amino acids long. Just the 42-base CDR3 DNA is kept, in frame starting at base 1. Cut back by 3 bases and 4 bases, the V and J ends lie 12 bases apart. CDR1 MNHEY and CDR2 SMNVEV are derived from the germline V gene (reference sequence). In total, roughly 670 healthy bone marrow donors made up the cohort. At the time of sampling, every cohort member was nominally healthy, though immune exposures that went unrecorded were likely present. The donor was CMV seronegative and was included in the group of 352 seronegative cohort members. A peripheral blood sample was collected from each donor, and TCR beta sequencing was performed on peripheral blood mononuclear cells. Genomic DNA was extracted from the blood cell samples with the Qiagen DNeasy Blood Extraction Kit.

The receptor chain draws on TRBV27 and TRBJ1-2, and perhaps TRBD1 as D gene, on 5 matching bases. The clonotype comes from a man aged 40-50 years in good health and CMV-seronegative. Sample: PBMCs. The encoded CDR3 is CASSFGGSSYGYTF. The DNA reads TGTGCCAGCAGTTTCGGGGGGAGTTCCTATGGCTACACCTTC.